These 28 T cell receptor beta chains share one sample of origin, sequenced in a study of radiotherapy plus CTLA-4 blockade in lung cancer. Produced via immunoSEQ multiplex PCR; TCRdb's table is partial and in-frame only. The table lists some 25,000 clones, roughly 70% of them singletons, with more than 3% in the top ten. The sample was peripheral blood, taken from a patient treated with radiotherapy plus ipilimumab. These receptor sequences come from a human donor with non-small cell lung cancer whose response to radiotherapy plus ipilimumab could not be evaluated.

This chain connects TRBV5-1 to TRBJ2-7; 8 bases line up with TRBD1. The CDR3 totals 14 residues. CDR1 is SGHRS, CDR2 YFSETQ, per germline. With 4 bases clipped from V and 5 bases from J, the junction kept 8 bases outside the gene matches. CDR3 amino acids: CASSRDRGGDEQYF. The CDR3 DNA reads as TGCGCCAGCAGCCGTGACAGGGGCGGCGACGAGCAGTACTTC. The full variable domain, completed using reference TRBV5-1 and TRBJ2-7, is KAGVTQTPRYLIKTRGQQVTLSCSPISGHRSVSWYQQTPGQGLQFLFEYFSETQRNKGNFPGRFSGRQFSNSRSEMNVSTLELGDSALYLCASSRDRGGDEQYFGPGTRLTVT.

The chain links TRBV10-3 to TRBJ2-1; a possible D gene is TRBD2 (6 bases). CDR3 size: 14 residues. Germline CDR1 ENHRY, CDR2 SYGVKD. The V gene lost 7 bases and the J gene lost 5 bases, with 15 bases spanning the gap. The CDR3: CAITPQLADNEQFF. CDR3 in DNA: TGTGCCATCACTCCCCAACTAGCCGACAATGAGCAGTTCTTC.

This sequence joins TRBV7-2 and TRBJ2-3; D is unclear. CDR3 length: 14 residues. Germline-derived CDR1 and CDR2 are SGHTA and FQGNSA. The ends were cut back, 7 bases at V and 0 bases at J, with 11 bases in the middle. CDR3 DNA sequence: TGTGCCAGCACCACAGCAATTAGCACAGATACGCAGTATTTT. Amino acid sequence: CASTTAISTDTQYF.

The rearrangement uses TRBV28 and TRBJ1-3; no reliable D call. Trimming cost V 4 bases and J 3 bases, with 10 bases left between them. Germline V CDR1 and CDR2: MDHEN, SYDVKM. The CDR3 has 14 residues. The CDR3 is CASSSNALGNTIYF. CDR3 sequence (DNA): TGTGCCAGCAGTTCTAATGCTCTTGGAAACACCATATATTTT. Full variable domain (rest looked up from reference TRBV28 and TRBJ1-3): DVKVTQSSRYLVKRTGEKVFLECVQDMDHENMFWYRQDPGLGLRLIYFSYDVKMKEKGDIPEGYSVSREKKERFSLILESASTNQTSMYLCASSSNALGNTIYFGEGSWLTVV.

This clone has just a few counts. The chain uses TRBV5-1 and TRBJ2-6; TRBD1 might be the D (6 bases). V gave up 4 bases and J gave up 0 bases, with 8 bases separating them. CDR3 length: 15 residues. Looked up from germline, CDR1 is SGHRS and CDR2 is YFSETQ. The CDR3 DNA reads as TGCGCCAGCAGCATGGACAGCTCTGGGGCCAACGTCCTGACTTTC. It codes for CASSMDSSGANVLTF.

V usage is TRBV5-1 and J usage is TRBJ2-7; 7 bases align to TRBD1. The germline gives CDR1 SGHRS, CDR2 YFSETQ. There are 17 residues in the CDR3. V shed 0 bases, J shed 2 bases, and the junction held 11 bases outside the gene matches. The CDR3 nucleotides are TGCGCCAGCAGCTTGGTTTCGGGGACAGCTAGCCCCTACGAGCAGTACTTC. Translated, it gives CASSLVSGTASPYEQYF.

The gene calls are TRBV6-5 and TRBJ1-1; D perhaps matches TRBD1 (6 bases). This CDR3 is 11 amino acids long. With 6 bases removed from V and 10 bases from J, the gap between germline ends came to 12 bases. CDR1 and CDR2 from the germline V gene are MNHEY and SVGAGI. CDR3 in DNA: TGTGCCAGCAGGTCTCAGGGGAGAGCTTTCTTT. Protein sequence: CASRSQGRAFF.

This chain joins TRBV27 and TRBJ2-3; D may be TRBD1 (6 bases). Germline V lookup: CDR1 MNHEY, CDR2 SMNVEV (reference sequence). Trimming removed 6 bases at V and 4 bases at J, with 11 bases between. This CDR3 is 13 amino acids long. CDR3 sequence reads: CASRTQGPDTQYF. The CDR3 nucleotides are TGTGCCAGCAGGACACAGGGACCAGATACGCAGTATTTT.

V gene TRBV5-4 combines with J gene TRBJ2-3, with 7 bases aligning to TRBD2. Germline assignment: CDR1 SGHNT and CDR2 YYREEE (reference sequence). CDR3 length equals 14 residues. The ends lost 2 bases at V and 3 bases at J; junction bases unmatched: 3. The CDR3 here is CASSLVSGTDTQYF. CDR3 DNA sequence: TGTGCCAGCAGCTTAGTTAGCGGGACAGATACGCAGTATTTT.

V is TRBV5-1 and J is TRBJ2-1; 7 nucleotides agree with TRBD1. V lost 3 bases to trimming and J lost 6 bases; unmatched junction nucleotides: 6. This CDR3 contains 14 residues. Germline V gene sequence: CDR1 SGHRS, CDR2 YFSETQ. CDR3 sequence (DNA): TGCGCCAGCAGCTCCCCGACAGGGAGCAATGAGCAGTTCTTC. This sequence encodes CASSSPTGSNEQFF.

The chain links TRBV7-2 to TRBJ2-1, with 7 bases that match TRBD2. Germline values: CDR1 SGHTA, CDR2 FQGNSA. The CDR3 sequence is 14 residues long. With 4 bases clipped from V and 6 bases from J, the junction kept 6 bases outside the gene matches. CDR3 region: CASSWASGPNEQFF. The DNA for the CDR3 is TGTGCCAGCAGCTGGGCTAGCGGTCCCAATGAGCAGTTCTTC.

This chain connects TRBV11-3 to TRBJ2-1; the match to TRBD1 covers 8 bases. V shed 4 bases, J shed 15 bases, and the junction held 11 bases outside the gene matches. Germline loops: CDR1 SGHNT, CDR2 YENEEA. CDR3 size: 13 residues. The CDR3 here is CASSYRNRGELFF. The CDR3 DNA reads TGTGCCAGCAGCTATAGGAACAGGGGGGAACTGTTCTTC.

Regarding this clone: This CDR3 is also generated by other DNA sequences in the sample. CDR3 protein: CASSLGRGLMNTEAFF. The CDR3, as DNA: TGTGCCAGCAGTTTGGGCAGGGGGCTCATGAACACTGAAGCTTTCTTT. This chain joins TRBV28 and TRBJ1-1, with TRBD1 matching over 8 bases. The V and J ends lost 3 bases and 0 bases, in that order; junction bases with no gene match: 6. Looked up from germline, CDR1 is MDHEN and CDR2 is SYDVKM. The CDR3 totals 16 residues. Drawing the rest from reference TRBV28 and TRBJ1-1, the complete variable domain is DVKVTQSSRYLVKRTGEKVFLECVQDMDHENMFWYRQDPGLGLRLIYFSYDVKMKEKGDIPEGYSVSREKKERFSLILESASTNQTSMYLCASSLGRGLMNTEAFFGQGTRLTVV.

This clone appeared once. The chain uses TRBV5-4 and TRBJ1-2, with D tentatively TRBD1 (5 bases). V dropped 4 bases and J dropped 2 bases, with 15 bases sitting between them. The germline CDR1 and CDR2 sequences are SGHNT and YYREEE (reference sequence). CDR3 length: 15 amino acids. The CDR3 DNA reads TGTGCCAGCAGCGCAGCAGGGTCCGCAAACTATGGCTACACCTTC. This encodes CASSAAGSANYGYTF.

This clone was seen a few times. The genes are TRBV27 and TRBJ2-7; 9 positions agree with TRBD1. This CDR3 has 15 residues. Germline CDR1 and CDR2: MNHEY and SMNVEV (reference sequence). Unmatched junction bases numbered 12, after V lost 7 bases and J lost 5 bases. CDR3 amino acids: CASTPVGTGSHEQYF. The CDR3 DNA follows: TGTGCCAGCACCCCAGTCGGGACAGGGTCCCACGAGCAGTACTTC.

This clone was found once. The rearrangement joins TRBV30 to TRBJ2-6, with D perhaps TRBD1 (6 bases). The CDR3 loop spans 16 amino acids. V dropped 1 base and J dropped 2 bases, with 12 bases sitting between them. Germline V gene sequence: CDR1 GTSNPN, CDR2 SVGIG (reference sequence). The CDR3 DNA reads TGTGCCTGGAGTGGTAGGGGGAGTCCTGGGGCCAACGTCCTGACTTTC. This sequence encodes CAWSGRGSPGANVLTF.

This rearrangement joins TRBV7-8 to TRBJ2-1; weak D call: TRBD2 (5 bases). Between the trimmed V and J ends, which lost 7 bases and 11 bases, there was a span of 12 bases. This CDR3 has 11 amino acids. CDR1 and CDR2 from the germline V gene are SGHVS and FQNEAQ. CDR3 loop: CASITGGQQFF. The CDR3 DNA follows: TGTGCCAGCATTACCGGCGGGCAGCAGTTCTTC.

The rearrangement joins TRBV2 to TRBJ1-3; D gene unclear. In germline, CDR1 is SNHLY, CDR2 FYNNEI. Trimming stripped 2 bases from V and 4 bases from J, with 3 bases between. The CDR3 has 12 amino acids. The CDR3 spells CASSETGNTIYF. CDR3 bases: TGTGCCAGCAGTGAAACAGGAAACACCATATATTTT. The full variable domain, completed using reference TRBV2 and TRBJ1-3, is EPEVTQTPSHQVTQMGQEVILRCVPISNHLYFYWYRQILGQKVEFLVSFYNNEISEKSEIFDDQFSVERPDGSNFTLKIRSTKLEDSAMYFCASSETGNTIYFGEGSWLTVV.

This chain connects TRBV7-9 to TRBJ2-1; 10 bases are a match to TRBD2. The CDR3 consists of 16 residues. V lost 1 base, J lost 6 bases, and 6 bases stayed unmatched. Per germline, CDR1 SEHNR and CDR2 FQNEAQ (reference sequence). CDR3 sequence reads: CASSLVSSGSLNEQFF. As DNA, the CDR3 is TGTGCCAGCAGCTTAGTCTCTAGCGGGAGTCTCAATGAGCAGTTCTTC.

V is TRBV5-1 and J is TRBJ2-6; D is unclear. Germline V gives CDR1 SGHRS, CDR2 YFSETQ. The CDR3 has 16 residues. The V end was cut by 0 bases, the J end by 2 bases, with 9 bases between. CDR3 DNA sequence: TGCGCCAGCAGCTTGGGTGTCCAGGCTGGGGCCAACGTCCTGACTTTC. It yields the protein CASSLGVQAGANVLTF.

The chain employs TRBV5-1 and TRBJ2-2; 7 positions match TRBD1. The CDR3 has 16 residues. Germline CDR1 and CDR2: SGHRS and YFSETQ. The ends lost 4 bases at V and 4 bases at J; junction bases unmatched: 10. The CDR3 reads CASSGGQWGPTGELFF. DNA for the CDR3: TGCGCCAGCAGCGGGGGACAGTGGGGTCCCACCGGGGAGCTGTTTTTT.

Here the CDR3 reads CASSVAEQETQYF. CDR3 coding DNA: TGTGCCAGCAGTGTTGCAGAACAAGAGACCCAGTACTTC. The chain couples TRBV6-1 to TRBJ2-5; D unclear. Germline CDR1 MNHNS, CDR2 SASEGT. Trimming shortened V by 4 bases and J by 2 bases, and 8 bases separated the two germline ends. The CDR3 runs 13 residues.

The J gene is TRBJ2-7, the V gene TRBV23-1; D remains unclear. TRBV23-1 is placed among ORFs of uncertain function. The CDR3 runs 15 residues. V was shortened by 6 bases and J by 2 bases, with 17 bases between the two germline ends. The CDR3 loop is CASSQPETHTYEQYF. The CDR3 coding sequence is TGCGCCAGCAGCCAACCCGAGACACATACCTACGAGCAGTACTTC.

The chain couples TRBV10-3 to TRBJ1-4; TRBD1 might be the D (5 bases). The V gene's germline CDR1 is ENHRY and CDR2 SYGVKD. Trimming shortened V by 0 bases and J by 10 bases, and 9 bases separated the two germline ends. This CDR3 is built from 13 residues. The CDR3 protein is CAISESQGIKLFF. CDR3 DNA sequence: TGTGCCATCAGTGAGTCGCAGGGTATAAAACTGTTTTTT.

This clone was picked up a small number of times. This sequence joins TRBV5-4 and TRBJ2-3; TRBD2 matches 7 bases. The CDR3 is made up of 15 amino acids. With 0 bases clipped from V and 0 bases from J, the junction kept 1 base outside the gene matches. Germline CDR1 reads SGHNT; CDR2 reads YYREEE (reference sequence). CDR3 DNA sequence: TGTGCCAGCAGCTTGGCTAGCGGTAGCACAGATACGCAGTATTTT. This gives the protein CASSLASGSTDTQYF.

The chain has TRBV7-3 and TRBJ2-2; D is unresolved. The V gene's germline CDR1 is SGHTA and CDR2 FQGTGA. The CDR3 has 14 residues. Trimming removed 5 bases from V and 0 bases from J, with 7 bases in between. The CDR3 reads CASSGGSNTGELFF. DNA for the CDR3: TGTGCCAGCAGCGGCGGATCGAACACCGGGGAGCTGTTTTTT.

The chain combines TRBV7-2 with TRBJ2-2, with 10 bases matching TRBD2. The germline CDR1 and CDR2 sequences are SGHTA and FQGNSA. With 4 bases clipped from V and 7 bases from J, the junction kept 12 bases outside the gene matches. This CDR3 spans 17 amino acids. CDR3: CASSSEREGLSFGELFF. CDR3 DNA sequence: TGTGCCAGCAGCTCTGAGCGGGAGGGCCTAAGTTTCGGGGAGCTGTTTTTT.

V is TRBV10-2 and J is TRBJ2-2; D is undetermined. V lost 2 bases, J lost 5 bases, and 15 bases lay in between. CDR3 length equals 16 residues. Germline loops: CDR1 WSHSY, CDR2 SAAADI. CDR3 protein: CASSEHSTGTTGELFF. In nucleotides, the CDR3 is TGCGCCAGCAGTGAGCACAGCACCGGTACGACCGGGGAGCTGTTTTTT.